This T cell receptor (beta chain) comes out of a study of shared clonotypes between healthy human individuals. About the study: The donors, a couple of women and a few men, were aged 18 to 49. CD4 naive and CD4 memory each took three plates per donor, while CD8 naive took two and CD8 memory one. Overall study results and limits: Sample collection involved blood only; tissue repertoires are likely different.

Details on this clone: Its antigen is still unknown.

Trimming took 0 bases from V and 5 from J; bases not matched to a gene: 10. CDR1 and CDR2 from the germline V gene are SEHNR and FQNEAQ (reference sequence). The CDR3 runs to 18 residues. Assay: immunoSEQ multiplex PCR; the TCRdb copy retains only in-frame clones and omits some. The data contain more than 2,000,000 clones, more than 80% of them seen just once; the ten biggest clones take up over 0.12%. This chain uses TRBV7-9 with TRBJ2-1; 10 nucleotides line up with TRBD2. The sequencing sample was made of naive CD4+ T cells sorted from blood. Subset given: CD45RA+ positively selected. This sequence was found in a man in his late teens or twenties in good health. The CDR3 region has the DNA TGTGCCAGCAGCTTAGCCTCCCGACTAGCGGGTAACCACAATGAGCAGTTCTTC. Its protein is CASSLASRLAGNHNEQFF.